The clone carrying this T cell receptor (beta chain) was found a few times. The antigen is not known. The data are from a study of blood T cells in healthy people across ages. V lost 1 base and J 2 bases, leaving 15 bases between the germline ends. Germline V gene lookup returns CDR1 GTSNPN and CDR2 SVGIG (reference sequence). The CDR3 is 16 residues long. Study-level findings and limits: Strongly correlated with naive T cell percentage was TCR beta diversity.

PCR was performed a second time for roughly 6 to 12 cycles using a sample-barcoded 5' primer and a J-beta primer mix. Using its own MiXCR run on the 5' RACE reads, TCRdb lists one record per CDR3 protein. The table includes hundreds of thousands of distinct CDR3 sequences, 20% to 30% detected once. These sequences were also reported in another study, on T cells of mothers and their children.

The sequence was obtained from a boy younger than 18 in good health. This chain joins TRBV30 and TRBJ1-3; D is ambiguous. The source material was blood. The CDR3 loop is CAWSGPPTSAGNTIYF. Here the CDR3 DNA reads TGTGCCTGGAGTGGGCCTCCTACCTCGGCTGGAAACACCATATATTTT.